This is a list of T cell receptor beta chains from one sample in a study of technical replicates of blood from several donors. Sequencing was performed with immunoSEQ multiplex PCR; in TCRdb, only in-frame clones are kept and a portion is missing. The repertoire holds some 62,000 clones, with around 87% as singletons. The sequencing sample was made of PBMCs. Receptor source: a human donor in good health. Some clones in this sample may be carry-over from other donors' samples. Both conserved end residues are part of each CDR3. A D gene is named only where the DNA matches it firmly. Size is stated for part of the rows, as once, few or many counts, or as a class when the clone is expanded.

len | abundance | j_gene | v_gene | d_gene | CDR3aa | CDR3nt
14 | few | TRBJ1-5 | TRBV25-1 | - | CASSAGGSNQPQHF | TGTGCCAGCAGTGCCGGGGGAAGCAATCAGCCCCAGCATTTT
15 | - | TRBJ2-1 | TRBV6-6 | - | CASITDSGGTNEQFF | TGTGCCAGCATTACGGACTCCGGGGGTACGAATGAGCAGTTCTTC
13 | once | TRBJ2-2 | TRBV11-3 | - | CASSSPRSGELFF | TGTGCCAGCAGCTCCCCCCGGTCCGGGGAGCTGTTTTTT
14 | - | TRBJ2-2 | TRBV15 | TRBD2 | CATSLRLAGGELFF | TGTGCCACCAGCCTGAGACTAGCGGGGGGGGAGCTGTTTTTT
13 | - | TRBJ1-2 | TRBV7-3 | TRBD1 | CASSLGTGRGYTF | TGTGCCAGCAGCTTGGGGACAGGGAGAGGCTACACCTTC
18 | - | TRBJ2-5 | TRBV7-7 | TRBD2 | CASSWDTRGGLGLETQYF | TGTGCCAGCAGCTGGGACACTCGGGGGGGGCTGGGGTTGGAGACCCAGTACTTC
14 | - | TRBJ2-5 | TRBV25-1 | TRBD1 | CASSEVDRVETQYF | TGTGCCAGCAGTGAAGTTGACAGGGTGGAGACCCAGTACTTC
16 | - | TRBJ2-3 | TRBV7-9 | TRBD2 | CASSLGLAGPTDTQYF | TGTGCCAGCAGCTTAGGATTAGCGGGGCCCACAGATACGCAGTATTTT
14 | - | TRBJ2-5 | TRBV7-2 | - | CASSRVGGQETQYF | TGTGCCAGCAGCAGAGTCGGGGGTCAAGAGACCCAGTACTTC
15 | - | TRBJ1-4 | TRBV6-5 | - | CASSYSNRVGEKLFF | TGTGCCAGCAGTTACTCGAACAGGGTAGGAGAAAAACTGTTTTTT
15 | - | TRBJ2-1 | TRBV7-6 | TRBD1 | CASRPRDREYNEQFF | TGTGCCAGCAGACCTCGGGACAGGGAGTACAATGAGCAGTTCTTC
15 | - | TRBJ2-1 | TRBV7-6 | TRBD2 | CASTDPREGHNEQFF | TGTGCCAGCACCGACCCCCGGGAGGGCCACAATGAGCAGTTCTTC
17 | - | TRBJ2-1 | TRBV11-2 | - | CASSMTIALSSYNEQFF | TGTGCCAGCAGTATGACAATTGCGTTAAGCTCCTACAATGAGCAGTTCTTC
14 | - | TRBJ2-5 | TRBV7-9 | - | CASSSGVGGETQYF | TGTGCCAGCAGCTCAGGGGTAGGCGGTGAGACCCAGTACTTC
14 | - | TRBJ2-7 | TRBV7-2 | TRBD1 | CASSGGQGGHEQYF | TGTGCCAGCAGCGGGGGACAGGGGGGCCACGAGCAGTACTTC
12 | - | TRBJ1-3 | TRBV5-5 | - | CASSRIADTIYF | TGTGCCAGCAGCCGAATTGCGGACACCATATATTTT
14 | - | TRBJ2-3 | TRBV4-3 | TRBD2 | CASSQDGRVDTQYF | TGCGCCAGCAGCCAAGACGGGAGGGTAGATACGCAGTATTTT
15 | - | TRBJ2-5 | TRBV7-9 | TRBD1 | CASSLRGQGEETQYF | TGTGCCAGCAGCTTAAGGGGACAGGGCGAAGAGACCCAGTACTTC
13 | - | TRBJ2-4 | TRBV7-2 | TRBD2 | CASSSGLANIQYF | TGTGCCAGCAGCTCGGGACTAGCCAACATTCAGTACTTC
14 | - | TRBJ1-5 | TRBV19 | - | CASSMGGDINPQHF | TGTGCCAGTAGTATGGGGGGGGATATCAACCCCCAGCATTTT
16 | - | TRBJ1-6 | TRBV19 | TRBD1 | CASSMGTGVLRSPLHF | TGTGCCAGTAGTATGGGGACAGGAGTCCTGAGGTCACCCCTCCACTTT
13 | - | TRBJ2-5 | TRBV5-1 | TRBD2 | CASTLVGGETQYF | TGCGCCAGCACTTTGGTGGGGGGGGAGACCCAGTACTTC
14 | - | TRBJ2-3 | TRBV7-2 | - | CASSLLQDTDTQYF | TGTGCCAGCAGCTTATTGCAGGACACAGATACGCAGTATTTT
14 | - | TRBJ2-5 | TRBV18 | TRBD2 | CASSPPGLEETQYF | TGTGCCAGCTCACCACCGGGACTAGAAGAGACCCAGTACTTC
15 | - | TRBJ2-3 | TRBV18 | - | CASSPVVAETDTQYF | TGTGCCAGCTCACCAGTAGTGGCGGAGACAGATACGCAGTATTTT
14 | once | TRBJ1-1 | TRBV29-1 | - | CSVAIGRTASEAFF | TGCAGCGTGGCGATTGGTAGGACAGCTTCTGAAGCTTTCTTT
18 | - | TRBJ2-3 | TRBV18 | - | CASSPQGGRPPILNTQYF | TGTGCCAGCTCACCACAGGGGGGGAGGCCCCCTATTCTGAATACGCAGTATTTT
15 | - | TRBJ1-6 | TRBV15 | - | CATSRDWGGNSPLHF | TGTGCCACCAGCAGAGATTGGGGAGGCAATTCACCCCTCCACTTT
15 | once | TRBJ2-7 | TRBV5-6 | TRBD1 | CASSPGTGGSYEQYF | TGTGCCAGCAGCCCGGGGACAGGGGGTTCCTACGAGCAGTACTTC
14 | - | TRBJ1-2 | TRBV9 | - | CASSAQVGGGGYTF | TGTGCCAGCAGCGCTCAAGTGGGGGGAGGTGGCTACACCTTC
14 | - | TRBJ2-3 | TRBV18 | - | CASSPMRAGDTQYF | TGTGCCAGCTCACCCATGAGGGCAGGCGATACGCAGTATTTT
16 | - | TRBJ1-1 | TRBV27 | TRBD1 | CASSSTTGGASTEAFF | TGTGCCAGCAGTTCAACGACAGGGGGCGCGAGCACTGAAGCTTTCTTT
16 | - | TRBJ1-3 | TRBV7-9 | TRBD1 | CASSVETGQSGNTIYF | TGTGCCAGCAGCGTCGAGACAGGGCAGTCTGGAAACACCATATATTTT
12 | - | TRBJ1-2 | TRBV19 | - | CASSIGGPGYTF | TGTGCCAGTAGTATAGGGGGGCCGGGCTACACCTTC
15 | - | TRBJ2-3 | TRBV14 | - | CASSQLGSDTDTQYF | TGTGCCAGCAGCCAACTGGGTAGCGACACAGATACGCAGTATTTT
13 | - | TRBJ1-2 | TRBV29-1 | TRBD1 | CSVGGTGGLGYTF | TGCAGCGTTGGGGGGACAGGGGGCCTTGGCTACACCTTC
12 | - | TRBJ1-5 | TRBV2 | - | CASRQVNQPQHF | TGTGCCAGCCGACAGGTCAATCAGCCCCAGCATTTT
13 | - | TRBJ1-2 | TRBV4-3 | - | CASSQFGSEGYTF | TGCGCCAGCAGCCAATTCGGCTCGGAGGGCTACACCTTC
15 | - | TRBJ2-3 | TRBV9 | TRBD2 | CASSLAGYPTDTQYF | TGTGCCAGCAGCCTAGCGGGATACCCAACAGATACGCAGTATTTT
15 | - | TRBJ2-1 | TRBV6-4 | TRBD2 | CASSDGTSSINEQFF | TGTGCCAGCAGTGACGGGACTAGCAGTATTAATGAGCAGTTCTTC
15 | - | TRBJ1-3 | TRBV6-5 | - | CASSYFPRQGNTIYF | TGTGCCAGCAGCTACTTCCCCAGACAAGGAAACACCATATATTTT
14 | once | TRBJ2-1 | TRBV6-6 | TRBD2 | CASRTSGSYNEQFF | TGTGCCAGCAGGACTAGCGGGAGCTACAATGAGCAGTTCTTC
15 | - | TRBJ2-1 | TRBV9 | - | CASSRPKEGGNEQFF | TGTGCCAGCAGCAGACCGAAGGAGGGTGGCAATGAGCAGTTCTTC
12 | - | TRBJ2-5 | TRBV5-4 | - | CASSFVEETQYF | TGTGCCAGCAGCTTCGTAGAAGAGACCCAGTACTTC
13 | - | TRBJ1-1 | TRBV5-8 | - | CASSEGADTEAFF | TGTGCCAGCAGCGAAGGGGCCGACACTGAAGCTTTCTTT
14 | - | TRBJ1-4 | TRBV7-9 | - | CASSLGGGNEKLFF | TGTGCCAGCAGCTTGGGAGGCGGTAATGAAAAACTGTTTTTT
16 | - | TRBJ1-2 | TRBV10-2 | TRBD1 | CASSGQRAGGNYGYTF | TGCGCCAGCAGTGGCCAGAGGGCAGGGGGCAACTATGGCTACACCTTC
19 | - | TRBJ1-5 | TRBV6-4 | - | CASSDSDSRWPHSNQPQHF | TGTGCCAGCAGTGACTCGGACAGCCGGTGGCCGCATAGCAATCAGCCCCAGCATTTT
14 | - | TRBJ1-6 | TRBV2 | - | CASTGGRGSSPLHF | TGTGCCAGCACGGGGGGGAGGGGGAGTTCACCCCTCCACTTT
15 | - | TRBJ1-2 | TRBV4-3 | TRBD1 | CASSQASGGGYGYTF | TGCGCCAGCAGCCAGGCTTCAGGGGGAGGCTATGGCTACACCTTC
13 | - | TRBJ1-1 | TRBV2 | - | CASRTQGNTEAFF | TGTGCCAGCAGAACACAGGGTAACACTGAAGCTTTCTTT
15 | few | TRBJ2-7 | TRBV11-3 | TRBD1 | CASSLEGTGGYEQYF | TGTGCCAGCAGCCTAGAGGGGACAGGGGGCTACGAGCAGTACTTC
12 | - | TRBJ2-1 | TRBV5-1 | - | CASSRGGREQFF | TGCGCCAGCAGCAGAGGAGGACGTGAGCAGTTCTTC
18 | - | TRBJ1-5 | TRBV16 | TRBD1 | CASSQFVTGIHSNQPQHF | TGTGCCAGCAGCCAATTTGTGACAGGGATCCATAGCAATCAGCCCCAGCATTTT
16 | - | TRBJ2-4 | TRBV4-3 | - | CASSPDGGLAKNIQYF | TGCGCCAGCAGCCCCGATGGGGGACTAGCCAAAAACATTCAGTACTTC